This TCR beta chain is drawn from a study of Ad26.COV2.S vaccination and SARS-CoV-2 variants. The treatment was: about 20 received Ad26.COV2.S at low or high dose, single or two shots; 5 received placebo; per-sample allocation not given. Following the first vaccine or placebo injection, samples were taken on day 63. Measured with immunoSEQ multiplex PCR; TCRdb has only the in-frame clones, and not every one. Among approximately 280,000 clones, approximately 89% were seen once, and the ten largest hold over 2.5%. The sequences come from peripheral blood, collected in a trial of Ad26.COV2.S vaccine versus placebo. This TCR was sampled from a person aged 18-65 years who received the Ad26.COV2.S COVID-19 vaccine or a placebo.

The CDR3 sequence is CASSQVWVRATGLTGNIQYF. The CDR3 DNA reads as TGTGCCAGCAGCCAAGTATGGGTCAGGGCCACCGGATTAACCGGAAACATTCAGTACTTC. The chain links TRBV3-1 (or the pseudogene TRBV3-2) to TRBJ2-4; TRBD1 might be the D (5 bases). Between the trimmed V and J ends, which lost 1 base and 6 bases, there was a span of 28 bases. Germline lookup yields CDR1 LGHDT and CDR2 YNNKEL (reference sequence). The CDR3 totals 20 residues.